The clone carrying this T cell receptor (beta chain) appeared once. Its matching antigen is unknown. Clones were read by immunoSEQ multiplex PCR, and TCRdb kept only the in-frame ones, dropping some. Found here are 2 million to 2.5 million clones, around 95% of them singletons; the top ten hold around 0.13%. Germline CDR1 MDHEN, CDR2 SYDVKM. After removal of 3 bases from V and 5 bases from J, the junction contained 13 bases not matched to a gene. The CDR3 covers 16 residues. The data belong to a study of shared clonotypes between healthy human individuals. Background on the study: Used for every donor were three CD4 naive, three CD4 memory, two CD8 naive and one CD8 memory plate.

Findings of the study overall: Relative to their counterparts shared across all four donors, non-shared clonotypes exhibited diminished generation probabilities. Exclusively blood specimens were collected; tissue repertoires likely differ.

Specimen: naive CD4+ T cells sorted from blood. The subset: CD45RA+ positively selected. V and J are TRBV28 and TRBJ2-7; 7 bases are a match to TRBD1. This receptor was identified in a man aged 18 to 29 in good health. The CDR3 loop reads CASSLVLAGGADEQYF. For the CDR3, the DNA is TGTGCCAGCAGTTTGGTTTTGGCAGGGGGTGCGGACGAGCAGTACTTC.